This TCR beta chain originates from a study of shared clonotypes between healthy human individuals. Generated by immunoSEQ multiplex PCR, the TCRdb table keeps only in-frame clones and is missing some. The sample includes roughly 720,000 clones, around 90% of them seen just once. Germline loops: CDR1 MNHEY, CDR2 SVGAGI. V was cut by 10 bases and J by 5 bases, with 18 bases left in between. The CDR3 contains 13 residues. This sequence was found in a man in his late teens or twenties in good health. Some clones in this sample may be carry-over from other donors' samples. The chain is built from TRBV6-5 and TRBJ2-7; D is tentatively TRBD1 or TRBD2 (5 bases each). Source material: memory CD8+ T cells from PBMCs. The subset: CD45RO+ cells pooled with CCR7-negative TemRA cells. The CDR3 coding sequence is TGTGCCACCCGGAGAGGGGCCATGAACGAGCAGTACTTC. Translation gives CATRRGAMNEQYF.